The 15 T cell receptor beta chains in this list originate from one sample, sequenced in a study of TIL therapy for anti-PD-1-resistant metastatic lung cancer (dated by TCRdb to the early 2020s). The time point label, as the study defines it: pre-treatment sample, taken before nivolumab and TIL therapy. TCR beta CDR3 regions were amplified from genomic DNA by bias-controlled multiplex PCR with the immunoSEQ v3 hsTCRB kit. This is the immuneACCESS table as TCRdb keeps it, with only in-frame sequences that have V and J called. A part of the clones is gone; compared with another copy, unresolved V genes explain less than half, and the rest is unexplained. Across this sample there are approximately 53,000 clones, with 79% seen only once. About 5% of the sample belongs to the ten largest clones. The source material was blood, sampled at baseline. Receptor source: a woman between 30 and 85 years old with non-small cell lung cancer.

The CDR3 nucleotides are TGTGCCAGCAGCCAATATACCGGGACAGGGAATTACAATGAGCAGTTCTTC. It translates to CASSQYTGTGNYNEQFF. The genes are TRBV5-4 and TRBJ2-1; 9 positions agree with TRBD1. Germline CDR1 reads SGHNT; CDR2 reads YYREEE (reference sequence). The V segment lost 4 bases and the J segment 4 bases; nucleotides outside the gene matches: 12. This CDR3 has 17 residues.

The CDR3 nucleotides read TGTGCCAGCAGTGCGGGGGGGCGCGCGCCCGATCAGCCCCAGCATTTT. Its protein is CASSAGGRAPDQPQHF. This rearrangement joins TRBV25-1 to TRBJ1-5, with TRBD1 as a possible D gene (6 bases). This CDR3 spans 16 amino acids. V lost 4 bases and J 5 bases, leaving 18 bases between the germline ends. Germline lookup yields CDR1 MGHDK and CDR2 SYGVNS. The full variable domain, completed using reference TRBV25-1 and TRBJ1-5, is EADIYQTPRYLVIGTGKKITLECSQTMGHDKMYWYQQDPGMELHLIHYSYGVNSTEKGDLSSESTVSRIRTEHFPLTLESARPSHTSQYLCASSAGGRAPDQPQHFGDGTRLSIL.

V usage is TRBV19 and J usage is TRBJ2-6; either TRBD1 or TRBD2 may fit D (5 bases each). The CDR3 length is 16 residues. Trimming took 7 bases from V and 0 from J, leaving 13 bases between them. Per germline, CDR1 LNHDA and CDR2 SQIVND (reference sequence). The CDR3 bases are TGTGCCAGTACGGGGACCGGTCCCTCTGGGGCCAACGTCCTGACTTTC. Its protein is CASTGTGPSGANVLTF.

The chain employs TRBV18 and TRBJ2-7; D gene ambiguous. The CDR3 is made up of 13 amino acids. Germline CDR1 reads KGHSH; CDR2 reads LQKENI. V was trimmed by 1 base and J by 4 bases, leaving 8 bases between them. DNA for the CDR3: TGTGCCAGCTCACCACTCAAGGGATACGAGCAGTACTTC. Its translation: CASSPLKGYEQYF.

The chain joins TRBV28 to TRBJ1-2; D unresolved. Germline CDR1 is MDHEN and CDR2 is SYDVKM. V was shortened by 2 bases and J by 4 bases, with 11 bases between the two germline ends. This CDR3 is built from 14 residues. CDR3 bases: TGTGCCAGCAGTTTAGGGCAGGCGATCTATGGCTACACCTTC. Its translation: CASSLGQAIYGYTF.

The rearrangement uses TRBV11-2 and TRBJ1-2, with unresolved D. The V end lost 0 bases, the J end lost 8 bases, and 13 bases lay between the germline ends. The CDR3 runs to 14 residues. The germline CDR1 and CDR2 sequences are SGHAT and FQNNGV. CDR3 coding DNA: TGTGCCAGCAGCTTAGATCACCGGGTCGGGGGCTACACCTTC. Translated, it gives CASSLDHRVGGYTF.

The V gene is TRBV30, the J gene TRBJ1-1; tentatively, D is TRBD1 (6 bases). The germline V and J ends were trimmed by 5 bases and 9 bases, with 13 bases remaining between them. Germline assignment: CDR1 GTSNPN and CDR2 SVGIG (reference sequence). CDR3 length: 11 amino acids. Here the CDR3 reads CAWSTGKKAFF. As DNA, the CDR3 is TGTGCCTGGTCCACAGGGAAGAAAGCTTTCTTT.

The chain employs TRBV19 and TRBJ1-1; TRBD1 aligns across 7 bases. Germline V lookup: CDR1 LNHDA, CDR2 SQIVND (reference sequence). The length of the CDR3 is 14 residues. Trimming cost V 4 bases and J 4 bases; bases outside gene matches: 6. CDR3 coding DNA: TGTGCCAGTAGTACCCGACAGGGCGGCACTGAAGCTTTCTTT. Translated, it gives CASSTRQGGTEAFF.

The chain recombines TRBV10-3 with TRBJ2-3; no definite D call. Trimming pared 8 bases from V and 4 bases from J, leaving 4 bases between. The CDR3 is 10 amino acids. The germline gives CDR1 ENHRY, CDR2 SYGVKD. Here the CDR3 DNA reads TGTGCCATCGGGGCAGATACGCAGTATTTT. This codes for CAIGADTQYF.

This clone was detected only once. The chain links TRBV4-3 to TRBJ2-3; 8 positions agree with TRBD1. The CDR3 loop spans 15 amino acids. The germline CDR1 and CDR2 sequences are LGHNA and YSLEER. V was clipped by 4 bases and J by 0 bases; unmatched bases: 3. CDR3 nucleotides: TGCGCCAGCAGCCTCCAGGGGGCTAGCACAGATACGCAGTATTTT. This gives the protein CASSLQGASTDTQYF.

This clone was counted a few times. V is TRBV19 and J is TRBJ1-1, with D maybe TRBD1 (5 bases). V lost 3 bases and J 11 bases, leaving 13 bases between the germline ends. The CDR3 loop spans 12 amino acids. Germline V gene lookup returns CDR1 LNHDA and CDR2 SQIVND (reference sequence). CDR3 coding DNA: TGTGCCAGTAGTATTTCAGGGAGTAAGGCTTTCTTT. Amino acid sequence: CASSISGSKAFF.

The rearrangement joins TRBV9 to TRBJ1-2, with D unclear. Per the germline V gene, CDR1 is SGDLS and CDR2 is YYNGEE. V lost 0 bases, J lost 2 bases, and 14 bases lay in between. The CDR3 runs 16 residues. In DNA form, the CDR3 reads TGTGCCAGCAGCGTAGGTGCAGCCCCACACAACTATGGCTACACCTTC. Its protein product is CASSVGAAPHNYGYTF.

The chain links TRBV6-1 to TRBJ2-1; TRBD2 agrees at 11 bases. The CDR3 consists of 14 residues. V shed 6 bases and J 5 bases; nucleotides not matched to a gene: 3. Per the germline V gene, CDR1 is MNHNS and CDR2 is SASEGT. The CDR3 loop reads CASRVLAGDNEQFF. CDR3 nucleotide sequence: TGTGCCAGCAGGGTACTAGCGGGGGACAATGAGCAGTTCTTC.

The chain has TRBV7-9 and TRBJ2-1, with 9 bases fitting TRBD2. The CDR3 is made up of 17 amino acids. With 4 bases clipped from V and 0 bases from J, the junction kept 7 bases outside the gene matches. The V gene's germline CDR1 is SEHNR and CDR2 FQNEAQ (reference sequence). The CDR3 sequence is CASSSLLAGSSYNEQFF. CDR3 nucleotide sequence: TGTGCCAGCAGCTCCTTACTAGCGGGTAGCTCCTACAATGAGCAGTTCTTC.

The V call is TRBV27, the J call TRBJ1-1; 8 nucleotides agree with TRBD1. Germline V gene data show CDR1 as MNHEY and CDR2 as SMNVEV (reference sequence). The V segment lost 3 bases and the J segment 4 bases; nucleotides outside the gene matches: 4. This CDR3 has 14 residues. CDR3 nucleotides: TGTGCCAGCAGTTTCGGACAGGGAGGCACTGAAGCTTTCTTT. It translates to CASSFGQGGTEAFF.